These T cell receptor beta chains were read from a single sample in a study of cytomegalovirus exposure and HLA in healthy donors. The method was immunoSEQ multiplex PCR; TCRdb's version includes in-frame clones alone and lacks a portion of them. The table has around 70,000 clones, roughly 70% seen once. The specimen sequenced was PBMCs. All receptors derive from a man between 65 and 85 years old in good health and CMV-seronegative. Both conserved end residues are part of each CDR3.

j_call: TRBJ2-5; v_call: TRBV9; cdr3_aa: CASSVGSGQETQYF
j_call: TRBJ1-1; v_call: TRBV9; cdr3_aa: CASSVGGRTEAFF
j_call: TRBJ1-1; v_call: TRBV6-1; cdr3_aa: CASSLRTGGRAEAFF
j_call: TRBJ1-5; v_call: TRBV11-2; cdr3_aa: CASSLSTGNQPQHF
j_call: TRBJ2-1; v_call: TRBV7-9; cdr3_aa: CASSQLGGSGRDNEQFF
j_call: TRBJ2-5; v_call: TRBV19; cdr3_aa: CATRTGQGETQYF
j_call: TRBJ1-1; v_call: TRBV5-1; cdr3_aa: CASSLVQDTEAFF
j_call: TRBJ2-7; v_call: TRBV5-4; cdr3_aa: CASSFLGVHEQYF
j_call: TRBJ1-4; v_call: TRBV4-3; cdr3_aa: CASSQLTGGLDSEKLFF
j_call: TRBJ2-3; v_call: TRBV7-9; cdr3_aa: CASSNPLAGVVDTQYF
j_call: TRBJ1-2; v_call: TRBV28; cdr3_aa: CASSTGQYGYTF
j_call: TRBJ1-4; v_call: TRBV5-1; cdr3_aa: CASSFGATNEKLFF
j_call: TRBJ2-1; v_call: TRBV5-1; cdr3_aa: CASSLEGEGSYNEQFF
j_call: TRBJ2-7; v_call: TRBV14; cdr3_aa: CASSLGLAGSEQYF
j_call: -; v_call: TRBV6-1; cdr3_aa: CASSDPGQGKYEQYF
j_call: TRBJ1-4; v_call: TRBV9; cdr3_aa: CASNKAGLTNEKLFF
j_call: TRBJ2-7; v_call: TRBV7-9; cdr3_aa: CASSFLAGISYEQYF
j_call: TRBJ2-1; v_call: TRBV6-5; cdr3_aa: CASSYSRTSGRNEQFF
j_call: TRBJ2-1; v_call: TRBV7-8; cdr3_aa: CASSSPGATEQFF
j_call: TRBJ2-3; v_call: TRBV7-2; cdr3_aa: CASSLKQGRTDTQYF
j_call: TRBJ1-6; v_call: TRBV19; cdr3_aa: CASSIGPANNSPLHF
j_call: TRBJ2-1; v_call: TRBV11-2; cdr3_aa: CASSLDLTHPYNEQFF
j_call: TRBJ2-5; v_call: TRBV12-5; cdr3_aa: CASGYGTSDGETQYF
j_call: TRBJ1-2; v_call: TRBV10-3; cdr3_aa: CAGRSGEGGYTF
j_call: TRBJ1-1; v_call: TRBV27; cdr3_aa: CASSSLQGSGTEAFF
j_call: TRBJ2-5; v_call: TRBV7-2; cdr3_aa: CASSLQASGSGETQYF
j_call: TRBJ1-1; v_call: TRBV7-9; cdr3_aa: CSSSARTGMGTEAFF
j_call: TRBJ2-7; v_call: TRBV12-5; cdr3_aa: CASGFQTEQYF
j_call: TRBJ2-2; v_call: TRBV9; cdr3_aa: CASSTGTGGISGTGELFF
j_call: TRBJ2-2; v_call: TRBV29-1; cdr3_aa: CSVGRQGDTGELFF
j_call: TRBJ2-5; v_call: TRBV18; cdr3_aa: CASSPVSAGGRETQYF
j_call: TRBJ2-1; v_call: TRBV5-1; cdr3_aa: CASSLGAGTYNEQFF
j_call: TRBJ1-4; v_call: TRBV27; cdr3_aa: CASSFQGMNEKLFF
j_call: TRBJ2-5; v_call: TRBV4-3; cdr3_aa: CASSQVVTGFLLRETQYF
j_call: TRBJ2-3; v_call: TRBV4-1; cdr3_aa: CASSPQIGTTSTDTQYF
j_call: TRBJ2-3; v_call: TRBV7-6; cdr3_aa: CASSSPGHYNTDTQYF
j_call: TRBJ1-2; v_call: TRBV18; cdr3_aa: CASSPRGQGEGYTF
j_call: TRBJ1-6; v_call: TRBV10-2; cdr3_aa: CASSERRQGPNSPLHF
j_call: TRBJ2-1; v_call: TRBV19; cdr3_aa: CASSMGRRESNEQFF
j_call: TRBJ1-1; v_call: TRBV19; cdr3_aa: CASIPSPNTEAFF
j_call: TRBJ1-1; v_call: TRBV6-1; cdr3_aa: CASSVSRSEAFF
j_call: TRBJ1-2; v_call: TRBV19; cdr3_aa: CASRRGEGALNYGYTF
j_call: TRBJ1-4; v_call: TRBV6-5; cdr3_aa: CASRNRVTNEKLFF
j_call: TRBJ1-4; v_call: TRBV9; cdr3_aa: CASSEEDKLQKLFF
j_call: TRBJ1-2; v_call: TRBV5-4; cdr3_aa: CASTTGDSSPVYGYTF
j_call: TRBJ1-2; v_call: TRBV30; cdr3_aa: CAWRAGQGSGYGYTF